This TCR beta chain came from a study of cytomegalovirus exposure and HLA in healthy donors. Amplification used 60 Vbeta primers and 13 Jbeta primers. Using immunoSEQ multiplex PCR, the repertoire was profiled, and TCRdb retains in-frame clones only, with some absent. In all, the sample yields under 200,000 clones. Notes on this clone: Its target is unknown.

V shed 6 bases and J 4 bases; nucleotides not matched to a gene: 10. Germline V lookup: CDR1 MNHNS, CDR2 SASEGT. The length of the CDR3 is 15 residues. Regarding the study as a whole: Excluded: some indistinguishable V segments such as TRBV6-2 and TRBV6-3. Researchers reported that a few CMV-associated chains were confirmed in vitro as CMV antigen-specific.

The chain employs TRBV6-1 and TRBJ2-7, with TRBD1 identical over 9 bases. Sequenced: PBMCs. This receptor was obtained from a man aged 25-40 years in good health and CMV-seronegative. CDR3 nucleotides: TGTGCCAGCAGGTCGGGACAGGGCCCTATGTACGAGCAGTACTTC. It codes for CASRSGQGPMYEQYF.